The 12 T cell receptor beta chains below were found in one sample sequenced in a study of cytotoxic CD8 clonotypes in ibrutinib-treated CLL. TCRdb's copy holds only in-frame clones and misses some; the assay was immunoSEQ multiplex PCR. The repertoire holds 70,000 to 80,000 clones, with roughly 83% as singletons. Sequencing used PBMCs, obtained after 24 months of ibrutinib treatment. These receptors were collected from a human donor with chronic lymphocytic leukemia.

The CDR3 bases are TGTGCCAGCAGCTTACAATACAATGAGCAGTTCTTC. Protein product: CASSLQYNEQFF. The J gene is TRBJ2-1, the V gene TRBV7-9; D ambiguous. Trimming cost V 2 bases and J 4 bases, with 3 bases left between them. The length of the CDR3 is 12 residues. Germline V gene data show CDR1 as SEHNR and CDR2 as FQNEAQ (reference sequence).

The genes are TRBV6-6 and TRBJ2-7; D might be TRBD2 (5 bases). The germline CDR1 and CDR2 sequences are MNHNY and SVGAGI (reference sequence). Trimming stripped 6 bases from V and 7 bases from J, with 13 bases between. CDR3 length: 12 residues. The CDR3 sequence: CASRVAGKEQYF. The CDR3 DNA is TGTGCCAGCAGAGTTGCGGGTAAAGAGCAGTACTTC.

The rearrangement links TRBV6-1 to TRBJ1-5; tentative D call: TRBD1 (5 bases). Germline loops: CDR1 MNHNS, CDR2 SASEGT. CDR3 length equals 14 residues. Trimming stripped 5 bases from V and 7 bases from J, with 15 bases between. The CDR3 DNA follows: TGTGCCAGCAGTATGGGGGGGTTGGTCCAGCCCCAGCATTTT. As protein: CASSMGGLVQPQHF.

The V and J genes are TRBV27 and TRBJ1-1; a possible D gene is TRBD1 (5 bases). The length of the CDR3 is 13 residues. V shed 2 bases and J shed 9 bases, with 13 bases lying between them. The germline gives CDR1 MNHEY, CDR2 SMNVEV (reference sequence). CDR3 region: CASSLIGGAKAFF. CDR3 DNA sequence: TGTGCCAGCAGTTTAATTGGCGGGGCCAAAGCTTTCTTT.

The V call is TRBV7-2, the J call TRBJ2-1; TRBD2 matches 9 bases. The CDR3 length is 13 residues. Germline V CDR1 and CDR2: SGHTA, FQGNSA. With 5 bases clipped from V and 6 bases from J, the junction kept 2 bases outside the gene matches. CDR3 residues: CASSPSGINEQFF. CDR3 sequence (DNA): TGTGCCAGCAGCCCTAGCGGGATCAATGAGCAGTTCTTC.

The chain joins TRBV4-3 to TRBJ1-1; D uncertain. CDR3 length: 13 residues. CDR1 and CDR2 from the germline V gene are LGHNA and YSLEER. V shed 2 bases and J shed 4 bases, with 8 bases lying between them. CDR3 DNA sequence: TGCGCCAGCAGCCAAAAGCCGGGCACTGAAGCTTTCTTT. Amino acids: CASSQKPGTEAFF.

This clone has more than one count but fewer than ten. CDR3 sequence reads: CASSLSGQINQPQHF. The CDR3 DNA sequence: TGTGCCAGCAGTTTATCGGGACAAATCAATCAGCCCCAGCATTTT. This sequence joins TRBV27 and TRBJ1-5; maybe TRBD1 (6 bases). Germline V gene lookup returns CDR1 MNHEY and CDR2 SMNVEV (reference sequence). With 0 bases removed from V and 3 bases from J, the gap between germline ends came to 9 bases. There are 15 residues in the CDR3.

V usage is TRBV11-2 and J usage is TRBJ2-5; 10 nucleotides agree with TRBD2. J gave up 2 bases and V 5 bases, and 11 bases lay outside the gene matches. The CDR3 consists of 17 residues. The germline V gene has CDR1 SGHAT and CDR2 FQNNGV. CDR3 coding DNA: TGTGCCAGCAGCCCCAACCAGGGTAGCGGGAGGCAAGAGACCCAGTACTTC. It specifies CASSPNQGSGRQETQYF.

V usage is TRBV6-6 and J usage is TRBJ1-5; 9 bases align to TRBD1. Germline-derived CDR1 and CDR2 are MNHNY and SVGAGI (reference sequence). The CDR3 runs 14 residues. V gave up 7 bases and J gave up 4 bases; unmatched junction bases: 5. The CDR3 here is CASTGQGLNQPQHF. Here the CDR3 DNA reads TGTGCCAGCACCGGACAGGGGCTGAATCAGCCCCAGCATTTT.

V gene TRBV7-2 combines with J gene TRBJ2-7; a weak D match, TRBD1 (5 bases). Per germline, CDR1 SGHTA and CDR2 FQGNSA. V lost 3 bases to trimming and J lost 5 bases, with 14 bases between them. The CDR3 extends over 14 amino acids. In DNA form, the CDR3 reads TGTGCCAGCAGCTTCAGCAGGGAAAATAACGAGCAGTACTTC. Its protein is CASSFSRENNEQYF.

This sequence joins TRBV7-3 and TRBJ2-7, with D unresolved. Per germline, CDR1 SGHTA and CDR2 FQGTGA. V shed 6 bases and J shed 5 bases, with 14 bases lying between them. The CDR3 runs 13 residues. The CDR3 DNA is TGTGCCAGCAGTGGGCAGCCGGCGGACGAGCAGTACTTC. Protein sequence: CASSGQPADEQYF.

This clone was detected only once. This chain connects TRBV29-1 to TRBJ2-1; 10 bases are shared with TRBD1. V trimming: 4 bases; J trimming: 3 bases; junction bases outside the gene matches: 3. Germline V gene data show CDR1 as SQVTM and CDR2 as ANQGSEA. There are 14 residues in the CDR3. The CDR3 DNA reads TGCAGCGTTGCCGGGGACAGGGGCTACAATGAGCAGTTCTTC. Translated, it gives CSVAGDRGYNEQFF.